The present TCR beta chain was sequenced within a study of blood T cell repertoires in COVID-19. Study-level background: Italy, Spain and the United States were the sources of the convalescent and acute COVID-19 samples.

Looked up from germline, CDR1 is SQVTM and CDR2 is ANQGSEA. The CDR3 totals 13 residues. V was pared by 7 bases and J by 2 bases, with 8 bases of the junction left unmatched. Original handling: The authors estimated nucleated cell counts from reference gene primer amplification. Only in-frame clones appear in the TCRdb table, and some are missing; sequencing was by immunoSEQ multiplex PCR. V, J and clone size were drawn from that table, and D and trimming were deduced from the DNA. The repertoire consists of around 210,000 clones, with 65% to 90% occurring once and the leading ten covering approximately 5%.

The rearrangement joins TRBV29-1 to TRBJ2-7; TRBD1 agrees at 7 bases. The receptor comes from a man between 50 and 59 years old with COVID-19, enrolled during active disease. Sequencing used peripheral blood. The CDR3 spells CSALDRAAYEQYF. CDR3 sequence (DNA): TGCAGCGCCCTAGACAGGGCCGCCTACGAGCAGTACTTC.